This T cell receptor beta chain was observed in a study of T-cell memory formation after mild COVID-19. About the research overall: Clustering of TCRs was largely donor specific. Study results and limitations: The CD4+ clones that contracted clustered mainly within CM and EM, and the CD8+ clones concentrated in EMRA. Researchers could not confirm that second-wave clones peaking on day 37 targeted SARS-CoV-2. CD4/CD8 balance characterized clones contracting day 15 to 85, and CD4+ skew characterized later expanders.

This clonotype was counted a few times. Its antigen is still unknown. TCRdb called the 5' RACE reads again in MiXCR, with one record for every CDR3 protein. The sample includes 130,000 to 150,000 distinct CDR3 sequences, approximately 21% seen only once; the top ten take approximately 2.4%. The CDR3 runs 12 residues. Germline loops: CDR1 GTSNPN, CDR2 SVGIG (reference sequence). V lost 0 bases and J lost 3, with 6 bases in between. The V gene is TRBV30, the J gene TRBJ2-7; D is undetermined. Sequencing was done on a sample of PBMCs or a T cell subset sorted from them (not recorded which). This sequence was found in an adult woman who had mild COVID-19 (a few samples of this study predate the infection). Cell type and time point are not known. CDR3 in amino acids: CAWSVGIYEQYF. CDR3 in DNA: TGTGCCTGGAGTGTAGGTATCTACGAGCAGTACTTC.